The sequence of this TCR beta chain was determined in a study of beta chain features in type 1 diabetes. About this clone itself: Its antigen is unidentified.

One heparinised draw, averaging about 116 mL, was taken per donor. Study-wide findings and caveats: Patients with Type 1 diabetes showed moderately but significantly shorter TCRB CDR3s in all four CD4+ subsets. cDNA sequencing could over-represent cells with high TCR expression. For patients, the naive, central memory and Treg TCRB repertoires appeared more alike than for healthy donors.

Isolated RNA was reverse transcribed in full, so expressed TCRB transcripts were sequenced. The table came from immunoSEQ multiplex PCR; TCRdb's copy has only in-frame clones and leaves some out. This table has under 150,000 clones, roughly 10% appearing once. CDR3 length: 15 amino acids. Germline values: CDR1 SGHTA, CDR2 FQGTGA. The trim removed 5 bases at V and 4 bases at J, leaving 6 bases unmatched. The genes are TRBV7-3 and TRBJ2-1; TRBD1 matches at 9 bases. Sequencing input: central memory CD4+ T cells from blood. The clonotype originates from a man under 40 with type 1 diabetes. The CDR3 DNA sequence: TGTGCCAGCAGCCCCGGACAGGGGCAGTACAATGAGCAGTTCTTC. This codes for CASSPGQGQYNEQFF. The entire variable domain, with the rest obtained from reference TRBV7-3 and TRBJ2-1, is as follows: GAGVSQTPSNKVTEKGKYVELRCDPISGHTALYWYRQSLGQGPEFLIYFQGTGAADDSGLPNDRFFAVRPEGSVSTLKIQRTERGDSAVYLCASSPGQGQYNEQFFGPGTRLTVL.